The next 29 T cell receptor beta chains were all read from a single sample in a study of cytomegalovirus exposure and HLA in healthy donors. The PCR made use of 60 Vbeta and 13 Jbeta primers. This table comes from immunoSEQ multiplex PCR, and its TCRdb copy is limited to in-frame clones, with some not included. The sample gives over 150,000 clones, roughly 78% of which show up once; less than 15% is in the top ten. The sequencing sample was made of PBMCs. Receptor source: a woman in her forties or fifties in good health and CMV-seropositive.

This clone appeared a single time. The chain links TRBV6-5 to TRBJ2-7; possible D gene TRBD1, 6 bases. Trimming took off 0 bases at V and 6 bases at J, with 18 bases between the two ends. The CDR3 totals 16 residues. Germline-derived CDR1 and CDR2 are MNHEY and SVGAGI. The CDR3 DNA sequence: TGTGCCAGCAGTTACTCGACAGGACCTCCTGGCCGCGAGCAGTACTTC. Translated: CASSYSTGPPGREQYF.

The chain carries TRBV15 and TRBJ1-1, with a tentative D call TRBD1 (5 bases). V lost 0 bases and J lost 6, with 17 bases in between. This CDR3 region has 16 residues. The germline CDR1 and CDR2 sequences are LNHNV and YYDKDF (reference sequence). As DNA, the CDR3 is TGTGCCACCAGCAGAGATCGGGGGTGGGGGGGGGCTGAAGCTTTCTTT. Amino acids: CATSRDRGWGGAEAFF.

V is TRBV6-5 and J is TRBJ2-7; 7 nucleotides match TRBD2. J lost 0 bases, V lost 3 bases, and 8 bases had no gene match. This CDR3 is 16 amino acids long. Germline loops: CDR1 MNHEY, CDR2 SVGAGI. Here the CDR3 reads CASSYSWRGSSYEQYF. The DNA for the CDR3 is TGTGCCAGCAGTTATAGCTGGCGGGGGAGCTCCTACGAGCAGTACTTC.

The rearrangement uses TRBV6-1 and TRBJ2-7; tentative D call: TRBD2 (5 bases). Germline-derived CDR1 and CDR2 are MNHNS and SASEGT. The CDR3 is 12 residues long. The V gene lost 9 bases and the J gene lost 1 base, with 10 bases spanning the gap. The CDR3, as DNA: TGTGCCAGGGAAAGAGGGTCCTACGAGCAGTACTTC. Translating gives CARERGSYEQYF.

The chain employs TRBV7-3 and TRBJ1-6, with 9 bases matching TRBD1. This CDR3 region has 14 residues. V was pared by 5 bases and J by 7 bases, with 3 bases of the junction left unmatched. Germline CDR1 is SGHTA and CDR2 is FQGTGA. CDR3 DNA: TGTGCCAGCAGCAGGGACAGGGCGAATTCACCCCTCCACTTT. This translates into CASSRDRANSPLHF.

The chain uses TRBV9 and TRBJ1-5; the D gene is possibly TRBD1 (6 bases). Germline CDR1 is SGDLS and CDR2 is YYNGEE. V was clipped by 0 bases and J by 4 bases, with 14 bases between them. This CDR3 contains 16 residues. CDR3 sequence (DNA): TGTGCCAGCAGCGTAGGAACAGGGATAGGGAATCAGCCCCAGCATTTT. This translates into CASSVGTGIGNQPQHF.

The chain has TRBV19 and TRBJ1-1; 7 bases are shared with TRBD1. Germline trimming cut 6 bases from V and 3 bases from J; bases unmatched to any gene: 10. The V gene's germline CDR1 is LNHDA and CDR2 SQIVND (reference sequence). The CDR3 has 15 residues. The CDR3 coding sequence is TGTGCCAGTAGACCGGAACAGGGGATCGACACTGAAGCTTTCTTT. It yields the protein CASRPEQGIDTEAFF.

The CDR3 spells CASSLQGIGYEQYF. Written as DNA, the CDR3 is TGTGCCAGCAGCTTACAGGGGATAGGATACGAGCAGTACTTC. The chain couples TRBV5-4 to TRBJ2-7; 7 bases align to TRBD1. The CDR3 spans 14 residues. CDR1 is SGHNT, CDR2 YYREEE, per germline (reference sequence). After removal of 2 bases from V and 4 bases from J, the junction contained 6 bases not matched to a gene.

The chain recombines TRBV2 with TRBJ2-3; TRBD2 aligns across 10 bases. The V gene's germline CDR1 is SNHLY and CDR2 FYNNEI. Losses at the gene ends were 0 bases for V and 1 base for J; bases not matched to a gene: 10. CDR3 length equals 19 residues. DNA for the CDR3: TGTGCCAGCAGTGAAGCTAGGCTAGCGGGGGCCGAACGCACAGATACGCAGTATTTT. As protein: CASSEARLAGAERTDTQYF. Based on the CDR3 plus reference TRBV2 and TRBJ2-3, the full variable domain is EPEVTQTPSHQVTQMGQEVILRCVPISNHLYFYWYRQILGQKVEFLVSFYNNEISEKSEIFDDQFSVERPDGSNFTLKIRSTKLEDSAMYFCASSEARLAGAERTDTQYFGPGTRLTVL.

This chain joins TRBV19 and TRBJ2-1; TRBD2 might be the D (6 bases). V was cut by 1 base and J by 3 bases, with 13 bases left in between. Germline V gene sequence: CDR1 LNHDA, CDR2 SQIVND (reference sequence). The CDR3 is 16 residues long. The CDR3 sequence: CASSIAAGRRYNEQFF. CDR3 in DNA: TGTGCCAGTAGTATAGCGGCGGGACGCCGCTACAATGAGCAGTTCTTC.

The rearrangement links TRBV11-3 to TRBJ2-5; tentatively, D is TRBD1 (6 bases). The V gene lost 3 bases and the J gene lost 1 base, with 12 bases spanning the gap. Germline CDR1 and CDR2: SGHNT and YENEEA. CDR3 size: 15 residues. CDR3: CASSFGLDSQETQYF. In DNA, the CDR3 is TGTGCCAGCAGCTTCGGATTGGACAGCCAAGAGACCCAGTACTTC.

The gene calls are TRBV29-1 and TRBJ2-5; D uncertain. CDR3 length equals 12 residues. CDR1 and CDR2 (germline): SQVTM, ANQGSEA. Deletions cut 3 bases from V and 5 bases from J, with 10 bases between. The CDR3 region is CSVDGDSETQYF. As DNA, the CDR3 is TGCAGCGTTGATGGAGACTCGGAGACCCAGTACTTC.

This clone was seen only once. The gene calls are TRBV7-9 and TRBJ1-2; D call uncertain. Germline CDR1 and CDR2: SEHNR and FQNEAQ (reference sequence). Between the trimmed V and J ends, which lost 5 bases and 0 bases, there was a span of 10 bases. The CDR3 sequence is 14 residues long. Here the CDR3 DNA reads TGTGCCAGCAGCCGGACTGAAGCTAACTATGGCTACACCTTC. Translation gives CASSRTEANYGYTF.

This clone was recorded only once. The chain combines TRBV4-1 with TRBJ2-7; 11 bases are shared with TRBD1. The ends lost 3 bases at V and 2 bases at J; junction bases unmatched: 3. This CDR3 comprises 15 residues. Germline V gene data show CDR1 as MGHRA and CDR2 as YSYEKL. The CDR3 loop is CASSHRDRGTYEQYF. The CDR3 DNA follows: TGCGCCAGCAGCCACCGGGACAGGGGGACCTACGAGCAGTACTTC.

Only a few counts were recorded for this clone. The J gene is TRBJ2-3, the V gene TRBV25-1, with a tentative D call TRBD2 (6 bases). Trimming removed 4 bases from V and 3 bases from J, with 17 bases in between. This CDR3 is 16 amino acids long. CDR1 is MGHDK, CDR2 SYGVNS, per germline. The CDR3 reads CASSGSELGRTDTQYF. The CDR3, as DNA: TGTGCCAGCAGTGGCTCGGAGCTTGGGAGGACAGATACGCAGTATTTT. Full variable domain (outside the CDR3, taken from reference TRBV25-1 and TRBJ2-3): EADIYQTPRYLVIGTGKKITLECSQTMGHDKMYWYQQDPGMELHLIHYSYGVNSTEKGDLSSESTVSRIRTEHFPLTLESARPSHTSQYLCASSGSELGRTDTQYFGPGTRLTVL.

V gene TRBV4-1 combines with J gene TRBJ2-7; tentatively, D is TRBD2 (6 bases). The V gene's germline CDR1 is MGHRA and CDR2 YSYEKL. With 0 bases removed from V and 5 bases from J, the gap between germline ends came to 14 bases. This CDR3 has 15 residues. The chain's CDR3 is CASSQEGGLGHEQYF. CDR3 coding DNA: TGCGCCAGCAGCCAAGAGGGGGGTCTCGGGCACGAGCAGTACTTC.

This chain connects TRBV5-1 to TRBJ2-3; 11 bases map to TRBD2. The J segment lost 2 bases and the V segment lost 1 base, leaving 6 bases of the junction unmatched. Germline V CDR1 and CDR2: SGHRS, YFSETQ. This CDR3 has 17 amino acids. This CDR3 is CASSLWRLAGSTDTQYF. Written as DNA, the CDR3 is TGCGCCAGCAGCTTGTGGAGACTAGCGGGGTCCACAGATACGCAGTATTTT.

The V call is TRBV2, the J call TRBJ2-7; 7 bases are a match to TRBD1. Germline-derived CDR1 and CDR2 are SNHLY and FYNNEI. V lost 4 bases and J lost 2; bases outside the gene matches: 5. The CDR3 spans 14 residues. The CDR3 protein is CASSGRRGPYEQYF. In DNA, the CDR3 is TGTGCCAGCAGTGGCCGAAGGGGGCCCTACGAGCAGTACTTC.

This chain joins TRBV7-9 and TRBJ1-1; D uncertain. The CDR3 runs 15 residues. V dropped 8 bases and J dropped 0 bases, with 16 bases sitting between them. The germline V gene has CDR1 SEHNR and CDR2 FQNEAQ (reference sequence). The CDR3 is CASEGPLVLNTEAFF. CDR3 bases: TGTGCCAGCGAGGGCCCACTGGTTTTGAACACTGAAGCTTTCTTT.

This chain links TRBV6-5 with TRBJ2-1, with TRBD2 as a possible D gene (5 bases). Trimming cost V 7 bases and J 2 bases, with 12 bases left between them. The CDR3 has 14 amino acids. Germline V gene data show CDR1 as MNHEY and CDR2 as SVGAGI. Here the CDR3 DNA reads TGTGCCAGCAAGCTAGGGAGCACCTACAATGAGCAGTTCTTC. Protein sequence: CASKLGSTYNEQFF.

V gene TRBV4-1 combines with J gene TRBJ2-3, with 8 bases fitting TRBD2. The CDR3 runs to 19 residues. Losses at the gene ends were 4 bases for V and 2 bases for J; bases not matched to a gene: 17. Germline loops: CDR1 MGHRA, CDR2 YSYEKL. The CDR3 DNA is TGCGCCAGCAGCCTCGGAGTCCCTAACAGCGGGGGCTACACAGATACGCAGTATTTT. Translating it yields CASSLGVPNSGGYTDTQYF.

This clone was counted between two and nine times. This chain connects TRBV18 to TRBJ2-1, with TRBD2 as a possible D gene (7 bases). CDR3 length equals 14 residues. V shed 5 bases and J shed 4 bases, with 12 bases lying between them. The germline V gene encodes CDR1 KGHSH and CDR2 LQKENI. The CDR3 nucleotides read TGTGCCAGCTCAGGGGGGGCGCCGTACAATGAGCAGTTCTTC. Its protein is CASSGGAPYNEQFF.

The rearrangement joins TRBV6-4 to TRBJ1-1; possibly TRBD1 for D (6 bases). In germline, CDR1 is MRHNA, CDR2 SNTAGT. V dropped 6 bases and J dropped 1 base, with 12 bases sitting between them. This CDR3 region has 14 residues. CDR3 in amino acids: CASRAGHKNTEAFF. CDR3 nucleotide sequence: TGTGCCAGCAGAGCGGGACATAAGAACACTGAAGCTTTCTTT.

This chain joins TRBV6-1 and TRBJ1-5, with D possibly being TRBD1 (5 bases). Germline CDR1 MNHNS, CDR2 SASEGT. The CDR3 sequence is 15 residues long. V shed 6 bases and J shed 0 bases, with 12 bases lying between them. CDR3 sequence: CASSLGLYSNQPQHF. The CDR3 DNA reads TGTGCCAGCAGCTTGGGGCTTTATAGCAATCAGCCCCAGCATTTT.

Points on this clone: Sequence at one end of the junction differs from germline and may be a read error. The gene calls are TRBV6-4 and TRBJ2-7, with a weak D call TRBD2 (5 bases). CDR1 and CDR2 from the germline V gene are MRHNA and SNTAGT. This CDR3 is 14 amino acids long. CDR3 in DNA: TGTGCCAGCAGTTACTCCCTAGAGGGCTACGAGCAGTACTTC. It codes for CASSYSLEGYEQYF.

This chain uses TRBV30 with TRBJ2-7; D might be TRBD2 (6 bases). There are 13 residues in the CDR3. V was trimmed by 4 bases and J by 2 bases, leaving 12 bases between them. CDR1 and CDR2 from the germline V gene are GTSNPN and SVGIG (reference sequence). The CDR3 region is CAWMWGGAYEQYF. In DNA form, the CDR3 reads TGTGCCTGGATGTGGGGCGGGGCCTACGAGCAGTACTTC.

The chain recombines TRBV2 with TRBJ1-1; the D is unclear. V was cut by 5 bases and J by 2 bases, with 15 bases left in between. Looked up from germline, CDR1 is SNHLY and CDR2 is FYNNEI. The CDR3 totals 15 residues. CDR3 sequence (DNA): TGTGCCAGCAGTCCTATTCCCGGTTCCAACACTGAAGCTTTCTTT. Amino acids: CASSPIPGSNTEAFF.

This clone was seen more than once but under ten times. Here the CDR3 reads CASSFDQGRDEQFF. CDR3 DNA: TGTGCCAGCAGCTTCGACCAGGGCCGCGATGAGCAGTTCTTC. The gene calls are TRBV5-8 and TRBJ2-1; D may be TRBD1 (5 bases). Germline-derived CDR1 and CDR2 are SGHTS and YDEGEE. The length of the CDR3 is 14 residues. Trimming removed 2 bases at V and 8 bases at J, with 14 bases between.

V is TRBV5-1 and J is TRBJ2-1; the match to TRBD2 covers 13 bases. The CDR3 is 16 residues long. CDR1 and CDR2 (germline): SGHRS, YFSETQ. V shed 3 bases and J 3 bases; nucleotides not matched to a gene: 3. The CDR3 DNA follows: TGCGCCAGCAGCTGGACTAGCGGGGGTTTCTACAATGAGCAGTTCTTC. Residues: CASSWTSGGFYNEQFF. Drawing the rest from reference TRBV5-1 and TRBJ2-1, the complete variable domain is KAGVTQTPRYLIKTRGQQVTLSCSPISGHRSVSWYQQTPGQGLQFLFEYFSETQRNKGNFPGRFSGRQFSNSRSEMNVSTLELGDSALYLCASSWTSGGFYNEQFFGPGTRLTVL.